A single sample gave rise to the 21 T cell receptor beta chains below, sequenced in a study of human T cells and chemical hapten exposure. Regarding time point: patch test 1, 2 weeks after DPC sensitization. Treatment noted: therapeutic diphenylcyclopropenone sensitization with weekly scalp DPC. MiXCR was run by TCRdb on the RACE reads, yielding one entry per CDR3 protein. The sample includes around 300,000 distinct CDR3 sequences, under 9% of them seen just once. Material: whole blood, obtained in connection with sensitization to the hapten diphenylcyclopropenone (DPC). The receptors derive from a woman aged 18-30 years with alopecia areata. Some clones in this sample may be carry-over from other donors' samples.

The J gene is TRBJ2-5, the V gene TRBV12-3 or TRBV12-4, with no clear D. This CDR3 comprises 14 residues. V was shortened by 3 bases and J by 1 base, with 9 bases between the two germline ends. CDR3 sequence: CASSFSGSQETQYF. CDR3 coding DNA: TGTGCCAGCAGTTTTAGTGGCAGCCAAGAGACCCAGTACTTC.

A few counts support this clonotype. This sequence joins TRBV7-8 and TRBJ1-2, with 9 bases identical to TRBD1. This CDR3 is 16 amino acids long. The V gene end was trimmed by 2 bases and the J gene end by 7 bases; junction bases not matched to a gene: 11. CDR1 SGHVS and CDR2 FQNEAQ come from the germline V gene. The CDR3 nucleotides are TGTGCCAGCAGCTTAATGAAAGGACAGGGGTCCCGTGGCTACACCTTC. It specifies CASSLMKGQGSRGYTF.

This clonotype was seen many times. This chain joins TRBV29-1 and TRBJ1-2; 8 nucleotides align to TRBD1. V was pared by 6 bases and J by 3 bases, with 12 bases of the junction left unmatched. CDR3 length: 15 amino acids. CDR1 SQVTM and CDR2 ANQGSEA come from the germline V gene. The CDR3 protein is CSVEGGRGHDYGYTF. The DNA for the CDR3 is TGCAGCGTGGAGGGGGGCAGGGGGCATGACTATGGCTACACCTTC.

The chain employs TRBV4-2 and TRBJ2-7, with D hard to call. The germline gives CDR1 LGHNA, CDR2 YNFKEQ. Trimming shortened V by 0 bases and J by 0 bases, and 6 bases separated the two germline ends. The CDR3 contains 14 residues. The chain's CDR3 is CASSQDLVSYEQYF. The CDR3 nucleotides read TGTGCCAGCAGCCAAGATTTAGTCTCCTACGAGCAGTACTTC.

The table lists this clonotype with a few counts. The chain carries TRBV2 and TRBJ2-7, with TRBD2 as a possible D gene (6 bases). CDR3 size: 16 residues. Germline V lookup: CDR1 SNHLY, CDR2 FYNNEI. Trimming removed 2 bases from V and 4 bases from J, with 18 bases in between. CDR3 region: CASSEWSPTGGYEQYF. The CDR3 nucleotides read TGTGCCAGCAGTGAATGGAGCCCCACCGGAGGGTACGAGCAGTACTTC. Full variable domain (remainder filled in from reference TRBV2 and TRBJ2-7): EPEVTQTPSHQVTQMGQEVILRCVPISNHLYFYWYRQILGQKVEFLVSFYNNEISEKSEIFDDQFSVERPDGSNFTLKIRSTKLEDSAMYFCASSEWSPTGGYEQYFGPGTRLTVT.

Many counts were recorded for this clonotype. V gene TRBV6-2 or TRBV6-3 combines with J gene TRBJ2-7; possibly TRBD1 for D (5 bases). Germline lookup yields CDR1 MNHEY and CDR2 SVGEGT. Trimming removed 6 bases from V and 5 bases from J, with 17 bases in between. This CDR3 comprises 14 residues. The CDR3: CASSPKQEYHEQYF. The DNA for the CDR3 is TGTGCCAGCAGCCCTAAACAGGAGTACCACGAGCAGTACTTC.

This clonotype showed up many times. V usage is TRBV7-9 and J usage is TRBJ1-5; TRBD1 agrees at 7 bases. The CDR3 runs 15 residues. With 3 bases clipped from V and 1 base from J, the junction kept 3 bases outside the gene matches. The V gene's germline CDR1 is SEHNR and CDR2 FQNEAQ (reference sequence). The CDR3 nucleotides are TGTGCCAGCAGCTTTTCAGGGGGAAGCAATCAGCCCCAGCATTTT. Translation: CASSFSGGSNQPQHF.

This clonotype has a handful of counts. A junction boundary mismatches the germline segment, possibly from a read error. The genes are TRBV7-7 and TRBJ2-5; 8 bases fit TRBD2. The CDR3 covers 15 residues. Germline V gene lookup returns CDR1 SSHAT and CDR2 FNYEAQ (reference sequence). Here the CDR3 DNA reads TGTGCTAGCAGCTTAGGCGGGGGGCTCGGAGAGACCCAGTACTTC. Protein product: CASSLGGGLGETQYF.

Many counts were recorded for this clonotype. The CDR3 DNA is TGTGCCAGCAGCTTCTCGCTCGGCACCTACGAGCAGTACTTC. Amino acids: CASSFSLGTYEQYF. The rearrangement joins TRBV11-2 to TRBJ2-7; D is unclear. CDR1 is SGHAT, CDR2 FQNNGV, per germline. The CDR3 contains 14 residues. Trimming shortened V by 3 bases and J by 2 bases, and 11 bases separated the two germline ends.

This clonotype has more than one count but fewer than ten. In this CDR3 the conserved last residue, phenylalanine or tryptophan, is missing, so a read error is likely. No DNA is shown, since the ends of the CDR3 on it are uncertain; the CDR3 is the one TCRdb lists. The V gene is TRBV20-1, the J gene TRBJ2-4; no DNA check was done on the table's D call, TRBD1. Ends included, the CDR3 has 11 residues. Germline assignment: CDR1 DFQATT and CDR2 SNEGSKA (reference sequence). CDR3 sequence: CSASLSGQPVA.

This clonotype has just a few counts. This sequence joins TRBV4-1 and TRBJ2-3; D is ambiguous. V dropped 1 base and J dropped 0 bases, with 5 bases sitting between them. Germline V gives CDR1 MGHRA, CDR2 YSYEKL. The CDR3 spans 14 residues. The CDR3 bases are TGCGCCAGCAGCCAAGTACGGAGCACAGATACGCAGTATTTT. This encodes CASSQVRSTDTQYF.

The chain joins TRBV24-1 to TRBJ2-3; D is uncertain. The CDR3 has 13 amino acids. Germline V gives CDR1 KGHDR, CDR2 SFDVKD. Trimming took 3 bases from V and 6 from J, leaving 9 bases between them. The CDR3 sequence is CATSDLGKDTQYF. The CDR3 DNA follows: TGTGCCACCAGTGATCTGGGGAAGGATACGCAGTATTTT.

This clonotype was observed a few times. This chain links TRBV7-2 with TRBJ1-2; TRBD1 matches at 11 bases. The CDR3 runs to 17 residues. V lost 4 bases, J lost 0 bases, and 7 bases stayed unmatched. Per germline, CDR1 SGHTA and CDR2 FQGNSA. In DNA, the CDR3 is TGTGCCAGCAGCTGGGGGACAGGGGGTTTATCTAACTATGGCTACACCTTC. This gives the protein CASSWGTGGLSNYGYTF.

This clonotype was detected a few times. The chain uses TRBV20-1 and TRBJ2-3; 11 bases agree with TRBD2. Per germline, CDR1 DFQATT and CDR2 SNEGSKA (reference sequence). V was clipped by 3 bases and J by 8 bases; unmatched bases: 10. CDR3 size: 15 residues. In DNA form, the CDR3 reads TGCAGTGCTAGGATAGCGGGGGGGGACTTTGCTACGCAGTATTTT. This codes for CSARIAGGDFATQYF.

This clonotype was counted between two and nine times. The chain combines TRBV10-2 with TRBJ1-2, with D tentatively TRBD1 (5 bases). The CDR3 consists of 16 residues. Looked up from germline, CDR1 is WSHSY and CDR2 is SAAADI. The V gene lost 8 bases and the J gene lost 5 bases, with 24 bases spanning the gap. The CDR3 spells CASALFFLTDSYGYTF. CDR3 sequence (DNA): TGCGCCAGCGCATTGTTTTTTCTGACAGACTCTTATGGCTACACCTTC.

This clonotype has a handful of counts. The chain uses TRBV25-1 and TRBJ2-2; D unresolved. Germline V CDR1 and CDR2: MGHDK, SYGVNS. CDR3 length: 15 residues. The V end was cut by 2 bases, the J end by 3 bases, with 10 bases between. CDR3 amino acids: CASSEQFAYTGELFF. DNA of the CDR3: TGTGCCAGCAGTGAACAGTTCGCATACACCGGGGAGCTGTTTTTT. Looking up the rest from reference TRBV25-1 and TRBJ2-2 gives the full variable domain: EADIYQTPRYLVIGTGKKITLECSQTMGHDKMYWYQQDPGMELHLIHYSYGVNSTEKGDLSSESTVSRIRTEHFPLTLESARPSHTSQYLCASSEQFAYTGELFFGEGSRLTVL.

The chain employs TRBV24-1 and TRBJ2-1, with TRBD1 matching over 8 bases. Trimming cost V 4 bases and J 3 bases; bases outside gene matches: 4. The CDR3 covers 15 residues. The germline CDR1 and CDR2 sequences are KGHDR and SFDVKD. The chain's CDR3 is CATSESTGVYNEQFF. CDR3 coding DNA: TGTGCCACCAGTGAATCGACAGGGGTCTACAATGAGCAGTTCTTC.

The table lists this clonotype with many counts. The chain recombines TRBV7-2 with TRBJ2-1; TRBD2 might be the D (5 bases). V was cut by 3 bases and J by 5 bases, with 14 bases left in between. CDR1 is SGHTA, CDR2 FQGNSA, per germline. The CDR3 sequence is 15 residues long. CDR3 sequence reads: CASSFGGSANNEQFF. For the CDR3, the DNA is TGTGCCAGCAGCTTTGGTGGTAGCGCGAACAATGAGCAGTTCTTC.

The V and J genes are TRBV6-1 and TRBJ2-3; the D gene is possibly TRBD2 (5 bases). Germline assignment: CDR1 MNHNS and CDR2 SASEGT. The CDR3 contains 15 residues. V dropped 7 bases and J dropped 2 bases, with 16 bases sitting between them. CDR3 sequence reads: CASTPDFTTTDTQYF. CDR3 DNA sequence: TGTGCCAGCACCCCGGACTTTACCACCACAGATACGCAGTATTTT.

This clonotype showed up just a few times. The chain uses TRBV5-4 and TRBJ1-1, with TRBD1 identical over 9 bases. The J segment lost 5 bases and the V segment lost 4 bases, leaving 12 bases of the junction unmatched. Germline CDR1 reads SGHNT; CDR2 reads YYREEE (reference sequence). The CDR3 runs to 16 residues. The CDR3 protein is CASSPPRGTGPTEAFF. The CDR3, as DNA: TGTGCCAGCAGCCCACCACGTGGGACAGGGCCAACTGAAGCTTTCTTT.

This clonotype was seen a handful of times. CDR3 DNA: TGCAGTGCTAGAGATATTCGGGTAGCGGGGTACGATACGCAGTATTTT. It is translated as CSARDIRVAGYDTQYF. The J gene is TRBJ2-3, the V gene TRBV20-1, with TRBD2 identical over 8 bases. From germline, CDR1 is DFQATT and CDR2 SNEGSKA (reference sequence). This CDR3 contains 16 residues. V was pared by 0 bases and J by 6 bases, with 11 bases of the junction left unmatched.